The count of the clone carrying this T cell receptor (beta chain) is one. The target antigen is unknown. Produced via immunoSEQ multiplex PCR; TCRdb's table is partial and in-frame only. The sample has about 77,000 clones, 80% to 90% seen once. The data were obtained in a study of OX40 agonist ivuxolimab in advanced cancers. Overall study results and limits: In the 0.1 to 3.0 mg/kg range, CD4+ and CD8+ blood T cells had expanded clonally by week 6.

Sequenced here: CD4+ or CD8+ T cells sorted from blood, sampled in a trial of the OX40 agonist ivuxolimab. The receptor's source is an adult with an advanced solid tumor such as melanoma, head and neck, liver or kidney cancer.

The chain's CDR3 is CASSLSAGGNTGELFF. CDR3 nucleotides: TGCGCCAGCAGCTTGTCGGCAGGTGGAAACACCGGGGAGCTGTTTTTT. This chain links TRBV5-1 with TRBJ2-2; D unclear. V lost 1 base, J lost 2 bases, and 12 bases lay in between. This CDR3 comprises 16 residues. Per germline, CDR1 SGHRS and CDR2 YFSETQ.